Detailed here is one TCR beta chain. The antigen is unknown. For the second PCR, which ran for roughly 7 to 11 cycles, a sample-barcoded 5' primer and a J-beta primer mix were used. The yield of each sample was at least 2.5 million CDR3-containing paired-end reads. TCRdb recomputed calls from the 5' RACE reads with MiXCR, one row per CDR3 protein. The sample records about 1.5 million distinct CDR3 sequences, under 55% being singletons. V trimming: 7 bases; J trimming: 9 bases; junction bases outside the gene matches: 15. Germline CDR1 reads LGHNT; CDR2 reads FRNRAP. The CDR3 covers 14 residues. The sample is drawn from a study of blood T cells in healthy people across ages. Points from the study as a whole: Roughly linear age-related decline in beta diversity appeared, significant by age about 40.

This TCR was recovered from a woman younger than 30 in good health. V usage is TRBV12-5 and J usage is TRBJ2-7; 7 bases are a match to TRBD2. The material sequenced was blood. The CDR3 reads CASVAGDFSDGQYF. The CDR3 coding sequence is TGTGCTAGTGTGGCGGGAGACTTTTCCGACGGGCAGTACTTC.